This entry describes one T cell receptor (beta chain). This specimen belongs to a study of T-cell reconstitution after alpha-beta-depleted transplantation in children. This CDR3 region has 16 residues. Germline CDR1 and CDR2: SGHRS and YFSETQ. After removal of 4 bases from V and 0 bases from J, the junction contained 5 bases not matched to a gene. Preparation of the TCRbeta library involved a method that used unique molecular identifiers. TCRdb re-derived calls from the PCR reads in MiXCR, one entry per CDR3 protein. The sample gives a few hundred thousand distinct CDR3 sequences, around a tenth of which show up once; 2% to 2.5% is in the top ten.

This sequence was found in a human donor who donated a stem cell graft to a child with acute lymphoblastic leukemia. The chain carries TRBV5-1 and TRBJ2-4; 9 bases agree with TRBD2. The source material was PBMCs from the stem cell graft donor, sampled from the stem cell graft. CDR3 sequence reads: CASSPTSGLAKNIQYF. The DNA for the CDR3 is TGCGCCAGCAGCCCGACTAGCGGACTAGCCAAAAACATTCAGTACTTC.